One and the same sample provided the 9 T cell receptor beta chains below, sequenced in a study of blood T cell repertoires in COVID-19. Sequencing was performed with immunoSEQ multiplex PCR; in TCRdb, only in-frame clones are kept and a portion is missing. The sample includes over 40,000 clones, 86% of them seen just once. Sequencing was done on a sample of peripheral blood. The receptors were gathered from a man aged 80 or over with acute or convalescent COVID-19.

J is TRBJ1-5 and V is TRBV27; 7 nucleotides line up with TRBD1. Per the germline V gene, CDR1 is MNHEY and CDR2 is SMNVEV (reference sequence). The CDR3 sequence is 15 residues long. J lost 6 bases, V lost 9 bases, and 14 bases had no gene match. The DNA of the CDR3 is TGTGCCAGAACCTCCAACAGGGGTTGGTTTCAGCCCCAGCATTTT. Translation: CARTSNRGWFQPQHF.

The chain has TRBV19 and TRBJ2-2; 9 bases fit TRBD2. The CDR3 sequence is 15 residues long. CDR1 is LNHDA, CDR2 SQIVND, per germline (reference sequence). Trimming at V came to 2 bases and at J to 4 bases, leaving 2 bases not matched to a gene. The CDR3 sequence: CASSILAGTTGELFF. Here the CDR3 DNA reads TGTGCCAGTAGTATACTAGCGGGGACCACCGGGGAGCTGTTTTTT.

This sequence joins TRBV6-6 and TRBJ1-1, with D uncertain. CDR1 is MNHNY, CDR2 SVGAGI, per germline (reference sequence). V lost 2 bases to trimming and J lost 10 bases, with 11 bases between them. The CDR3 totals 12 residues. CDR3: CASSYDTRGAFF. CDR3 DNA sequence: TGTGCCAGCAGTTACGACACCCGGGGAGCTTTCTTT.

There are a few counts of this clone. The genes are TRBV6-5 and TRBJ1-5; D possibly corresponds to TRBD1 (5 bases). The V gene lost 7 bases and the J gene lost 3 bases, with 13 bases spanning the gap. Germline CDR1 MNHEY, CDR2 SVGAGI. This CDR3 region has 14 residues. CDR3 DNA: TGTGCCAGCAACACGGACACCTACAATCAGCCCCAGCATTTT. Encoded protein: CASNTDTYNQPQHF.

The chain couples TRBV3-1 (or the pseudogene TRBV3-2) to TRBJ2-3; D gene uncertain. The CDR3 is made up of 14 amino acids. In germline, CDR1 is LGHDT, CDR2 YNNKEL (reference sequence). V shed 1 base and J shed 3 bases, with 8 bases lying between them. The CDR3 loop is CASSQGVETDTQYF. Here the CDR3 DNA reads TGTGCCAGCAGCCAAGGGGTGGAGACAGATACGCAGTATTTT.

V gene TRBV18 combines with J gene TRBJ1-2; 7 positions match TRBD1. This CDR3 comprises 14 residues. The V gene's germline CDR1 is KGHSH and CDR2 LQKENI. Unmatched junction bases numbered 5, after V lost 1 base and J lost 6 bases. The CDR3 nucleotides read TGTGCCAGCTCACCACGGGGACAGTCGGATGGCTACACCTTC. It is translated as CASSPRGQSDGYTF.

The V gene is TRBV7-2, the J gene TRBJ1-5, with D tentatively TRBD1 (5 bases). The germline CDR1 and CDR2 sequences are SGHTA and FQGNSA. CDR3 length: 15 amino acids. The V end was cut by 1 base, the J end by 1 base, with 8 bases between. The CDR3 bases are TGTGCCAGCAGCTTAGGGGGCGCAAGCAATCAGCCCCAGCATTTT. Amino acids: CASSLGGASNQPQHF.

This clone appeared a single time. The chain carries TRBV5-1 and TRBJ1-4, with 7 bases fitting TRBD1. The CDR3 is 16 residues long. Germline V CDR1 and CDR2: SGHRS, YFSETQ. The V segment lost 5 bases and the J segment 7 bases; nucleotides outside the gene matches: 14. The CDR3 spells CASSPLGKGAFEKLFF. As DNA, the CDR3 is TGCGCCAGCAGTCCCCTCGGCAAGGGGGCCTTTGAAAAACTGTTTTTT.

V gene TRBV25-1 combines with J gene TRBJ2-5; 9 nucleotides agree with TRBD1. The CDR3 is 15 amino acids. CDR1 is MGHDK and CDR2 is SYGVNS in the germline V gene. V gave up 11 bases and J gave up 5 bases; unmatched junction bases: 15. The CDR3, as DNA: TGTGCCTGCAATGGACAGGGGTTCCTCGGGGAGACCCAGTACTTC. Its translation is CACNGQGFLGETQYF.